Following are 4 T cell receptor beta chains from one sample sequenced in a study of shared clonotypes between healthy human individuals. Clones were read by immunoSEQ multiplex PCR, and TCRdb kept only the in-frame ones, dropping some. This sample has over 850,000 clones; approximately 80% occur once, and the top ten carry around 0.47%. The sample comprised memory CD4+ T cells from PBMCs. Subset noted: CD45RA-negative fraction. The receptors were gathered from a man aged 18 to 35 in good health. Some clones in this sample may be carry-over from other donors' samples.

This clone was counted between two and nine times. This chain joins TRBV29-1 and TRBJ1-1; D ambiguous. CDR1 and CDR2 from the germline V gene are SQVTM and ANQGSEA. Trimming stripped 4 bases from V and 1 base from J, with 10 bases between. This CDR3 is 13 amino acids long. CDR3 DNA: TGCAGCGTTGTGAGGAAGGGGAACACTGAAGCTTTCTTT. Protein sequence: CSVVRKGNTEAFF.

The chain couples TRBV7-9 to TRBJ2-5; 7 bases match TRBD1. Looked up from germline, CDR1 is SEHNR and CDR2 is FQNEAQ (reference sequence). This CDR3 has 13 amino acids. V gave up 4 bases and J gave up 4 bases; unmatched junction bases: 3. In nucleotides, the CDR3 is TGTGCCAGCAGCTACACAGGGGCAGAGACCCAGTACTTC. It yields the protein CASSYTGAETQYF.

This clone occurred once. The J gene is TRBJ2-1, the V gene TRBV7-6; D might be TRBD2 (5 bases). CDR1 SGHVS and CDR2 FNYEAQ come from the germline V gene. The CDR3 has 16 residues. The germline V and J ends were trimmed by 1 base and 2 bases, with 12 bases remaining between them. DNA of the CDR3: TGTGCCAGCAGCTTAGTCTCCGCGGGCACCTACAATGAGCAGTTCTTC. Its translation: CASSLVSAGTYNEQFF.

This clone has a handful of counts. The chain joins TRBV30 to TRBJ1-5; possible D gene TRBD1, 6 bases. Germline V lookup: CDR1 GTSNPN, CDR2 SVGIG (reference sequence). Trimming removed 5 bases from V and 6 bases from J, with 14 bases in between. The CDR3 consists of 13 residues. CDR3 DNA sequence: TGTGCCTGGGCAGGGGTGTCAGGTCAGCCCCAGCATTTT. It encodes CAWAGVSGQPQHF.